This is a list of T cell receptor beta chains from one sample in a study of T cell responses to AZD1222 COVID-19 vaccine. Method: immunoSEQ multiplex PCR; TCRdb's copy keeps in-frame clones and lacks some. Of more than 110,000 clones in the sample, 80% to 95% were seen once. Sequenced material: peripheral blood, taken on day 0 of AZD1222 vaccination. Source of these receptors: an adult in good health. The CDR3 runs from the conserved cysteine through the conserved F or W. A D gene is named only where the DNA matches it firmly. Clone size is stated in some rows and not others, as once, few, many or a class when expanded.

>NA|NA|TRBV3-1/TRBV3-2|TRBJ2-7
TGTGCCAGCAGCCAAGGCTGGGGGGCCTACTACGAGCAGTACTTC
CASSQGWGAYYEQYF
>TRBD1|once|TRBV6-5|TRBJ1-2
TGTGCCAGCAGGGGGACAGGGAAGGTCGACTACACCTTC
CASRGTGKVDYTF
>NA|NA|TRBV4-2|TRBJ1-1
TGTGCCAGCAGCCAGGACAGCACTGAAGCTTTCTTT
CASSQDSTEAFF
>NA|NA|TRBV21-1|TRBJ1-6
TGTGCCAGCAGCAATTCGAGGGGCAGTTATAATTCACCCCTCCACTTT
CASSNSRGSYNSPLHF
>TRBD1|NA|TRBV27|TRBJ2-7
TGTGCCAGCAGTCCCCTCACCGGGACAGGGGGTTTAGTGTACGAGCAGTACTTC
CASSPLTGTGGLVYEQYF
>NA|once|TRBV25-1|TRBJ1-3
TGTGCCAGCAGTGACCCCGGGGCAATGGAATACACCATATATTTT
CASSDPGAMEYTIYF
>TRBD1|once|TRBV6-8|TRBJ1-2
TGTGCCAGCAGATACCGGGACAGGGGAATTGCTAACTATGGCTACACCTTC
CASRYRDRGIANYGYTF
>NA|NA|TRBV27|TRBJ1-2
TGTGCCAGCAGTTTATCAGGGGGACTCCACTATGGCTACACCTTC
CASSLSGGLHYGYTF
>TRBD1|once|TRBV6-6|TRBJ1-2
TGTGCCAGCAGGTCCCCCGGGACAGACTATGGCTACACCTTC
CASRSPGTDYGYTF
>TRBD1|NA|TRBV27|TRBJ1-2
TGTGCCAGCAGAAGAGGGACAGGGATCTATGGCTACACCTTC
CASRRGTGIYGYTF
>NA|NA|TRBV5-8|TRBJ2-2
TGTGCCAGCAGCCTCGGACCAAACACCGGGGAGCTGTTTTTT
CASSLGPNTGELFF
>NA|NA|TRBV6-5|TRBJ2-7
TGTGCCAGTATACAGGGTTACGAGCAGTACTTC
CASIQGYEQYF
>NA|NA|TRBV5-1|TRBJ1-2
TGCGCCAGCAGCTTGGGACAGATTAGGAGCTACACCTTC
CASSLGQIRSYTF
>NA|NA|TRBV27|TRBJ2-7
TGTGCCAGCAGTTTATCTTCAGGGGCCAAGAATTCCTACGAGCAGTACTTC
CASSLSSGAKNSYEQYF
>NA|NA|TRBV6-5|TRBJ2-1
TGTGCCAGCAGTTACGACCAGGGTCAGGGTGAGCAGTTCTTC
CASSYDQGQGEQFF
>NA|NA|TRBV28|TRBJ1-5
TGTGCCAGCAGGGGAGGACAGATGGGCAATCAGCCCCAGCATTTT
CASRGGQMGNQPQHF
>NA|NA|TRBV4-2|TRBJ1-2
TGTGCCAGCAGCCAAGAAGAGAGAATGTACTATGGCTACACCTTC
CASSQEERMYYGYTF
>NA|NA|TRBV20-1|TRBJ1-6
TGCAGTGCTACAGATTCACCCCTCCACTTT
CSATDSPLHF
>NA|NA|TRBV28|TRBJ2-2
TGTGCCAGCAGTGAGGCGGGGGCGGCCACCGGGGAGCTGTTTTTT
CASSEAGAATGELFF
>TRBD1|NA|TRBV18|TRBJ2-1
TGTGCCAGCTCACCTGGGACAGGCGGAGGTAGGAGGAAATACAATGAGCAGTTCTTC
CASSPGTGGGRRKYNEQFF
>TRBD1|NA|TRBV29-1|TRBJ1-3
TGCAGCGTCGGGGACAGGGGATCTGGAAACACCATATATTTT
CSVGDRGSGNTIYF
>NA|NA|TRBV7-6|TRBJ1-1
TGTGCCAGCAGTAAACGGGGGACTGAAGCTTTCTTT
CASSKRGTEAFF
>NA|NA|TRBV9|TRBJ1-2
TGTGCCAGCAGCGTCGGGGTGGGCGGCAATGGCTACACCTTC
CASSVGVGGNGYTF
>TRBD2|NA|TRBV5-1|TRBJ2-7
TGCGCCAGCAGCTTGGATGGGACTAGCGGCTACGAGCAGTACTTC
CASSLDGTSGYEQYF
>NA|NA|TRBV7-2|TRBJ1-4
TGTGCCAGCAGCTTAGCTGGCAGGGAGGATGAAAAACTGTTTTTT
CASSLAGREDEKLFF
>TRBD1|NA|TRBV19|TRBJ2-5
TGTGCCAGTAGTTGGGGGGACAGGGATTGGGAGACCCAGTACTTC
CASSWGDRDWETQYF
>NA|NA|TRBV19|TRBJ2-2
TGTGCCAGTACCCATCGGCAAAACACCGGGGAGCTGTTTTTT
CASTHRQNTGELFF
>NA|NA|TRBV28|TRBJ1-3
TGTGCCAGCAGTTCGCCTTCATTCAGGGGACTCTCTGGAAACACCATATATTTT
CASSSPSFRGLSGNTIYF
>TRBD1|NA|TRBV6-5|TRBJ2-7
TGTGCCAGCAGCAGGGACAGGGGGGACGAGCAGTACTTC
CASSRDRGDEQYF
>TRBD1|NA|TRBV28|TRBJ1-1
TGTGCCAGCAACCCCGAACTCCCGACAGGGGATTTAGAAGCTTTCTTT
CASNPELPTGDLEAFF
>NA|NA|TRBV24-1|TRBJ1-1
TGTGCCACCAGTGCGTTCCCGGGAGGGGGTGAAGCTTTCTTT
CATSAFPGGGEAFF
>NA|NA|TRBV19|TRBJ1-1
TGTGCCAGTAGTATCGGTGGTGGGTCAGCTTTCTTT
CASSIGGGSAFF
>TRBD1|NA|TRBV6-5|TRBJ1-1
TGTGCCAGCAGTTACGAGAAACAGGGGTACGACACTGAAGCTTTCTTT
CASSYEKQGYDTEAFF
>NA|NA|TRBV5-7|TRBJ2-3
TGTGCCAGCAGCTTCCGCGGAGACACAGATACGCAGTATTTT
CASSFRGDTDTQYF
>TRBD1|NA|TRBV27|TRBJ1-5
TGTGCCAGCAGTTTCAGAGGGACAGTAAATCAGCCCCAGCATTTT
CASSFRGTVNQPQHF
>TRBD1|NA|TRBV10-1|TRBJ1-1
TGCGCCGGCAGAAGGACAGGGGGGTACACTGAAGCTTTCTTT
CAGRRTGGYTEAFF
>NA|few|TRBV28|TRBJ1-2
TGTGCCAGCACGTTCGTAGGAACATATGGCTACACCTTC
CASTFVGTYGYTF
>NA|NA|TRBV7-9|TRBJ1-2
TGTGCCAGCAGCTTAATTACCTATGGCTACACCTTC
CASSLITYGYTF
>NA|NA|TRBV5-1|TRBJ1-4
TGCGCCAGCAGCGCGGGTCCCTCTAATGAAAAACTGTTTTTT
CASSAGPSNEKLFF
>TRBD2|NA|TRBV18|TRBJ2-3
TGTGCCAGCTCCGCGACTAGCGGGGGTAATATGTTCAGAGATACGCAGTATTTT
CASSATSGGNMFRDTQYF
>NA|NA|TRBV6-1|TRBJ1-1
TGTGCCAGCAGTCCTAGGGGAGGGATCACTGAAGCTTTCTTT
CASSPRGGITEAFF
>NA|NA|TRBV3-1/TRBV3-2|TRBJ1-4
TGTGCCAGCAGCCAAGATGCAGGGTTTGGTGAAAAACTGTTTTTT
CASSQDAGFGEKLFF
>TRBD1|NA|TRBV4-1|TRBJ1-3
TGCGCCAGCAGCCAAGACGGATGGACAGGGGGTGGTGGAAACACCATATATTTT
CASSQDGWTGGGGNTIYF
>NA|NA|TRBV28|TRBJ1-4
TGTGCCAGCAGTTTATACAGGGAGGACGAAAAACTGTTTTTT
CASSLYREDEKLFF
>TRBD1|NA|TRBV11-2|TRBJ2-3
TGTGCCAGCAGCCCAGACAGGGCCACAGATACGCAGTATTTT
CASSPDRATDTQYF
>NA|NA|TRBV6-1|TRBJ2-1
TGTGCCAGCAGTGAAGCTATTGGGGGGAACTCCTACAATGAGCAGTTCTTC
CASSEAIGGNSYNEQFF
>NA|NA|TRBV5-1|TRBJ1-1
TGCGCCAGCAGCTTTTCAGACAGTTTGACTGAAGCTTTCTTT
CASSFSDSLTEAFF
>NA|NA|TRBV10-1|TRBJ1-2
TGCGCCAGCAGTGAACAGGGCCCCTACTGGTATGGCTACACCTTC
CASSEQGPYWYGYTF
>NA|once|TRBV4-1|TRBJ2-7
TGCGCCAGCAGCCAAGTGGCAGGGGACTACGAGCAGTACTTC
CASSQVAGDYEQYF
>NA|NA|TRBV18|TRBJ1-5
TGTGCCAGCTCCTTACAGGGATACAATCAGCCCCAGCATTTT
CASSLQGYNQPQHF
>NA|NA|TRBV10-1|TRBJ2-5
TGCGCCAGCAGTGAGGAGGAGACCCAGTACTTC
CASSEEETQYF
>TRBD1|NA|TRBV5-1|TRBJ1-5
TGCGCCAGCAGCGGAGGGACAGGGGTCAGTAGCAATCAGCCCCAGCATTTT
CASSGGTGVSSNQPQHF
>TRBD2|medium-sized|TRBV6-1|TRBJ2-7
TGTGCCAGCAGTGAGTTAGCGGGAGGAGTGTACGAGCAGTACTTC
CASSELAGGVYEQYF
>TRBD1|NA|TRBV7-2|TRBJ1-4
TGTGCCAGCAGCGACAACCACAGGGGAGACGAAAAACTGTTTTTT
CASSDNHRGDEKLFF
>TRBD2|NA|TRBV14|TRBJ2-1
TGTGCCAGCAGCCTGCGGACTAGCGGGGGGGGTTACAATGAGCAGTTCTTC
CASSLRTSGGGYNEQFF
>NA|few|TRBV5-1|TRBJ1-5
TGCGCCAGCAGCCCCGGGACGTATAGCAATCAGCCCCAGCATTTT
CASSPGTYSNQPQHF
>NA|NA|TRBV6-5|TRBJ2-7
TGTGCCAGCAGTTACCTAGTCTCCTACGAGCAGTACTTC
CASSYLVSYEQYF
>NA|NA|TRBV6-1|TRBJ2-7
TGTGCCAGCAGTGACCCACAGAGGACTTCCTACGAGCAGTACTTC
CASSDPQRTSYEQYF
>TRBD1|NA|TRBV6-5|TRBJ2-5
TGTGCCAGCAGTTATCAGGGGGAAAGGGAGACCCAGTACTTC
CASSYQGERETQYF